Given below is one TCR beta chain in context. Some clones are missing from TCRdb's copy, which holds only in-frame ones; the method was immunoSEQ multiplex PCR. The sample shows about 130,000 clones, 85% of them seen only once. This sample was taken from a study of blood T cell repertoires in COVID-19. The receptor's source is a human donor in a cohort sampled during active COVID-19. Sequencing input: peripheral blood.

The DNA of the CDR3 is TGTGCCAGCAGTTACGGCAGGGGGCGAACCGGGGAGCTGTTTTTT. This encodes CASSYGRGRTGELFF. The V gene is TRBV6-2 or TRBV6-3, the J gene TRBJ2-2; 8 bases align to TRBD1. CDR1 MNHEY and CDR2 SVGEGT come from the germline V gene. V lost 2 bases to trimming and J lost 5 bases; unmatched junction nucleotides: 4. There are 15 residues in the CDR3.